This TCR beta chain originates from a study of cytomegalovirus exposure and HLA in healthy donors. Study conclusions and caveats: Most of the TCR beta V segments (in an earlier analysis) were productive either about 87% or about 30% of the time.

There are a few counts of this clone. Its target is not known. Amplification used 60 Vbeta primers and 13 Jbeta primers. Measured with immunoSEQ multiplex PCR; TCRdb has only the in-frame clones, and not every one. The sample lists some 160,000 clones; approximately 80% were seen once. The germline V gene has CDR1 MDHEN and CDR2 SYDVKM. Trimming removed 6 bases from V and 1 base from J; junction bases left unmatched: 7. This CDR3 comprises 17 residues. The TCR comes from a woman between 50 and 59 years old in good health and CMV-seronegative. Sequencing was carried out using PBMCs. The rearrangement links TRBV28 to TRBJ2-1; the match to TRBD2 covers 12 bases. CDR3 DNA sequence: TGTGCCAGCAGGAAGGGGACTAGCGGGCCGTCCTACAATGAGCAGTTCTTC. Translated, it gives CASRKGTSGPSYNEQFF.